A selection of T cell receptor beta chains follows, all from one sample in a study of T cell responses to AZD1222 COVID-19 vaccine. Clones were read by immunoSEQ multiplex PCR, and TCRdb kept only the in-frame ones, dropping some. This table has roughly 100,000 clones, roughly nine tenths appearing once. The sequenced sample was peripheral blood, obtained 28 days after the second AZD1222 dose. These receptors came from an adult who received the AZD1222 COVID-19 vaccine. CDR3s include the opening cysteine and the closing phenylalanine or tryptophan.

J,V,CDR3
TRBJ2-7,TRBV7-9,CASSFRGAGLTHEQYF
TRBJ1-4,TRBV29-1,CSVLPVVF
TRBJ1-2,TRBV30,CAWRRRDSPIYGYTF
TRBJ1-2,TRBV7-2,CASSLARGSGQGDNYGYTF
TRBJ1-4,TRBV4-3,CASSQSHATNEKLFF
TRBJ1-3,TRBV7-6,CASSLGGASGNTIYF
TRBJ1-5,TRBV5-1,CASSWGDRDGNQPQHF
TRBJ1-3,TRBV6-1,CASSEGLLSGNTIYF
TRBJ2-7,TRBV25-1,CASSDPRDWAGFEQYF
TRBJ1-1,TRBV2,CASSGQGLTDTEAFF
TRBJ2-4,TRBV18,CASSPPLAMVAKNIQYF
TRBJ2-7,TRBV5-1,CASSLSGSSSYEQYF
TRBJ1-1,TRBV29-1,CSVRSGNTEAFF
TRBJ2-1,TRBV24-1,CATSDLRSGTAQFF
TRBJ1-1,TRBV3-1/TRBV3-2,CASSQRSLGSDEAFF
TRBJ2-3,TRBV7-2,CASSLEWGGATDTQYF
TRBJ2-3,TRBV29-1,CSVGDRPDTQYF
TRBJ2-7,TRBV5-5,CASSLVEQVYLLHEQYF
TRBJ2-5,TRBV5-5,CASSLAGTGQGTQYF
TRBJ2-1,TRBV7-2,CASSLVGTALYNEQFF
TRBJ2-3,TRBV4-2,CASSQDQGPGLDTQYF
TRBJ2-7,TRBV5-5,CASSPETGMAYEQYF
TRBJ2-7,TRBV7-3,CASSQDLLREQYF
TRBJ2-2,TRBV10-2,CASLPSSVTSNTGELFF
TRBJ1-1,TRBV6-6,CASREPRESGGTEAFF
TRBJ1-1,TRBV11-2,CASSLVNRGGGAFF
TRBJ1-3,TRBV3-1/TRBV3-2,CASSLRDREGNTIYF
TRBJ1-1,TRBV19,CASTLIGGNTEAFF
TRBJ1-5,TRBV10-3,CAISVGSNQPQHF
TRBJ2-7,TRBV30,CAWRVAVVNEQYF
TRBJ2-3,TRBV6-5,CASRGTSGNTQYF
TRBJ1-5,TRBV19,CASSIGAGYNQPQHF
TRBJ1-1,TRBV18,CASSPGDSNTEAFF
TRBJ1-3,TRBV5-1,CASSLAGGTGNTIYF
TRBJ2-7,TRBV28,CASSLTSAHEQYF
TRBJ2-5,TRBV18,CASSPLDRAETQYF
TRBJ1-4,TRBV18,CASSLRHSTNEKLFF
TRBJ1-5,TRBV19,CASRPGGGISNQPQHF
TRBJ2-2,TRBV5-1,CASSLKLAGVNTGELFF
TRBJ2-3,TRBV9,CASSAQSGQGSTQYF
TRBJ2-1,TRBV6-5,CASSYSSFQHNEQFF